These T cell receptor beta chains were read from a single sample in a study of blood T cell repertoires in COVID-19. Method: immunoSEQ multiplex PCR; TCRdb's copy keeps in-frame clones and lacks some. Here the sample spans about 240,000 clones, approximately 90% being singletons. The sequencing sample was made of peripheral blood. The receptors shown here come from a woman aged 35 to 49 who had recovered from COVID-19. The CDR3 runs from the conserved cysteine through the conserved F or W.

>TRBV28|TRBJ2-1
CASSRLAGHNEQFF
>TRBV5-6|TRBJ2-2
CASSLGQGTNTGELFF
>TRBV4-3|TRBJ2-7
CASSQGPGAGYEQYF
>TRBV6-6|TRBJ1-1
CASSYSAVNTEAFF
>TRBV18|TRBJ1-2
CASSPVILGNYGYTF
>TRBV5-4|TRBJ2-7
CASSLAGGLSYEQYF
>TRBV10-3|TRBJ2-3
CAIRARGLAGGTSTDTQYF
>TRBV24-1|TRBJ2-3
CATSDTSGRTDTQYF
>TRBV28|TRBJ2-1
CASSSLAGTSGRLGNEQFF
>TRBV19|TRBJ2-1
CASSPGLAGLSFGWGYNEQFF
>TRBV30|TRBJ2-1
CAWSLAVGGEQFF
>TRBV18|TRBJ2-2
CASSSGLAGNTGELFF
>TRBV19|TRBJ1-5
CASSIVSGTGSSNQPQHF
>TRBV24-1|TRBJ1-2
CATSDLHLGAGYGYTF
>TRBV11-2|TRBJ2-1
CASSFFPLGSSYNEQFF
>TRBV5-1|TRBJ2-3
CASSFTGFSTDTQYF
>TRBV7-2|TRBJ1-5
CASSPRGFQRQPQHF
>TRBV7-9|TRBJ2-3
CASSQGLAKGTQYF
>TRBV6-4|TRBJ2-1
CASSELGLANNEQFF
>TRBV6-2/TRBV6-3|TRBJ2-2
CASSSPGLAATGELFF
>TRBV4-3|TRBJ2-5
CASSHRQGPGETQYF
>TRBV4-1|TRBJ1-2
CASSQGRGQIPYGYTF
>TRBV19|TRBJ1-5
CASSTGTGAYSNQPQHF
>TRBV10-3|TRBJ2-6
CAISELTGAGANVLTF
>TRBV12-3/TRBV12-4|TRBJ1-1
CASSRENTEAFF
>TRBV19|TRBJ2-7
CASSNRQGQFYEQYF
>TRBV4-3|TRBJ1-6
CASSQGARNSPLHF
>TRBV4-3|TRBJ2-7
CASSQDPPYVGSSYEQYF
>TRBV7-9|TRBJ1-4
CASSLVGQGGEKLFF
>TRBV27|TRBJ1-5
CASSSLPRNQPQHF
>TRBV9|TRBJ1-1
CASTGTGHLNTEAFF
>TRBV9|TRBJ2-3
CASSALGLAETDTQYF
>TRBV29-1|TRBJ2-5
CSAGTSVETQYF
>TRBV7-2|TRBJ2-1
CASSGSGGFGEQFF
>TRBV27|TRBJ2-5
CASSLGTGREETQYF
>TRBV15|TRBJ1-2
CATSGHRSYYGYTF
>TRBV15|TRBJ2-5
CATSRGGGQETQYF
>TRBV15|TRBJ2-3
CATSISIGGTDTQYF
>TRBV27|TRBJ2-2
CASRPGGRVTGELFF
>TRBV7-6|TRBJ2-2
CASSPLPWTSGRVTGELFF
>TRBV7-8|TRBJ2-3
CASSLGAEGDTQYF
>TRBV9|TRBJ2-5
CASSVGRTSGPETQYF
>TRBV28|TRBJ2-5
CASRGTGVGETQYF
>TRBV27|TRBJ1-5
CASSLVAGGGQPQHF
>TRBV11-2|TRBJ2-1
CASSAPGLAGYNEQFF
>TRBV4-2|TRBJ2-1
CASSPSGSTDNEQFF
>TRBV13|TRBJ2-2
CASSLGANTGELFF
>TRBV11-2|TRBJ2-2
CASSLVVRGRTGELFF
>TRBV6-6|TRBJ2-1
CASSPPGTSGRPNEQFF
>TRBV24-1|TRBJ1-2
CATSDPPGVGYTF
>TRBV7-6|TRBJ1-2
CASSRGQGPNYGYTF